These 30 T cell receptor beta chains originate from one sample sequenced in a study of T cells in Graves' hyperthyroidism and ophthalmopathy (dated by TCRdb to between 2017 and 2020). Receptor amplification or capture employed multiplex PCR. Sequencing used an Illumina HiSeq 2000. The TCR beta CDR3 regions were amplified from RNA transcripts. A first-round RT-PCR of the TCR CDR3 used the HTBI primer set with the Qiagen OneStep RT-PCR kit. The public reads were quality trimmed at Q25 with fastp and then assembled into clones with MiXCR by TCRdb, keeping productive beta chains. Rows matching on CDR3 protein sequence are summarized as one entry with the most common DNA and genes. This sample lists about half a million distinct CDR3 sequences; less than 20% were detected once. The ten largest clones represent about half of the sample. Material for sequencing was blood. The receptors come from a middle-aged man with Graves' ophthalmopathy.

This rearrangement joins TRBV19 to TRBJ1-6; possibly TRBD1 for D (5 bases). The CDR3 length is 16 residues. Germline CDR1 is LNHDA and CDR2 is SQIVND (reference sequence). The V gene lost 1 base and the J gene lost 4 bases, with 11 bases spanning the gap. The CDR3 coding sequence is TGTGCCAGTAGTATAGGTACAGGTCGATATAATTCACCCCTCCACTTT. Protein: CASSIGTGRYNSPLHF.

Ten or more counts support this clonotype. CDR3 loop: CASSLDFGWGTNEKLFF. The DNA of the CDR3 is TGTGCCAGCAGCTTGGATTTCGGATGGGGAACTAATGAAAAACTGTTTTTT. This rearrangement joins TRBV5-8 to TRBJ1-4; D remains ambiguous. Trimming left V 0 bases short and J 1 base short, with 13 bases between. The germline gives CDR1 SGHTS, CDR2 YDEGEE. The CDR3 runs to 17 residues.

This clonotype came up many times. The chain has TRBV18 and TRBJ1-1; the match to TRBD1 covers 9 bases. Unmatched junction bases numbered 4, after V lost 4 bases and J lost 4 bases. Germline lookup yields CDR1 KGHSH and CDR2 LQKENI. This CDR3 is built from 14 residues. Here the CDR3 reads CASSRDRVSTEAFF. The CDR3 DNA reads TGTGCCAGCTCACGGGACAGGGTTTCCACTGAAGCTTTCTTT.

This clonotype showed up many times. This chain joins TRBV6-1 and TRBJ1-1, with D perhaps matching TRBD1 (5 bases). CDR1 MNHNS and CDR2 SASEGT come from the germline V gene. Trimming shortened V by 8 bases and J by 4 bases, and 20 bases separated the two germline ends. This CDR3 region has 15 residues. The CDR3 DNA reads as TGTGCCAGCTATAGACAGCAGCTTCCTAGCACTGAAGCTTTCTTT. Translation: CASYRQQLPSTEAFF.

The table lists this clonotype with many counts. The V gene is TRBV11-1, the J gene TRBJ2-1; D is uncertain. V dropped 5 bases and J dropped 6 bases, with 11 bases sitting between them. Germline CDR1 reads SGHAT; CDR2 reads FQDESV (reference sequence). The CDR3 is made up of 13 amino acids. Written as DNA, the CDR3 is TGTGCCAGCAGCCCAGAACTTCCCAATGAGCAGTTCTTC. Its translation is CASSPELPNEQFF.

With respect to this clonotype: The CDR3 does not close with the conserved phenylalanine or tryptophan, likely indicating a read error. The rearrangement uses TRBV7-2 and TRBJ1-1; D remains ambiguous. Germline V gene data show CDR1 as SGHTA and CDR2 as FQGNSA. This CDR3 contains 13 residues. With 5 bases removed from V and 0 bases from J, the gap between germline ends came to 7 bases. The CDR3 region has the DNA TGTGCCAGCAGCCCTCGATTGAACACTGAAGCTTTCTCT. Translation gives CASSPRLNTEAFS.

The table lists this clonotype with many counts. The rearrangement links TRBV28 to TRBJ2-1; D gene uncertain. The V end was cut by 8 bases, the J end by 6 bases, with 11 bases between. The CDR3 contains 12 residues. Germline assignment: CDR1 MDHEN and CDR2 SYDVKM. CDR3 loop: CASVRAGNEQFF. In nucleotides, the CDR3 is TGTGCCAGCGTCAGAGCTGGCAATGAGCAGTTCTTC. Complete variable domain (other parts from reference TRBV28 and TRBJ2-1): DVKVTQSSRYLVKRTGEKVFLECVQDMDHENMFWYRQDPGLGLRLIYFSYDVKMKEKGDIPEGYSVSREKKERFSLILESASTNQTSMYLCASVRAGNEQFFGPGTRLTVL.

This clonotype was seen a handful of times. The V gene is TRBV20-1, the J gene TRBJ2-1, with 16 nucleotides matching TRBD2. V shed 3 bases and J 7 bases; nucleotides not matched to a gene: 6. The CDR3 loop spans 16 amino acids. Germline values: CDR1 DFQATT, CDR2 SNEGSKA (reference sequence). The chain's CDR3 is CSASLPGLAGGNEQFF. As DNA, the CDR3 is TGCAGTGCTAGCCTTCCGGGACTAGCGGGGGGGAATGAGCAGTTCTTC.

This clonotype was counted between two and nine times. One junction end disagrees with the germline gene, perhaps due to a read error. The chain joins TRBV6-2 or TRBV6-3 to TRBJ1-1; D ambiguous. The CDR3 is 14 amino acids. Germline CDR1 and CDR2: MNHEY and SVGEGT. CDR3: CAISSRDMNTEAFF. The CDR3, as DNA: TGTGCCATCAGTAGCAGAGACATGAACACTGAAGCTTTCTTT.

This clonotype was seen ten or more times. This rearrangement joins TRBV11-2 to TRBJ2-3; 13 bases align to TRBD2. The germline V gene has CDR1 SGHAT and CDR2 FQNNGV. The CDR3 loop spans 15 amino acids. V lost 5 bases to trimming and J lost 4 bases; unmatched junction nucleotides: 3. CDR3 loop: CASSRTSGGPDTQYF. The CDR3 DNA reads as TGTGCCAGCAGCCGGACTAGCGGGGGCCCAGATACGCAGTATTTT.

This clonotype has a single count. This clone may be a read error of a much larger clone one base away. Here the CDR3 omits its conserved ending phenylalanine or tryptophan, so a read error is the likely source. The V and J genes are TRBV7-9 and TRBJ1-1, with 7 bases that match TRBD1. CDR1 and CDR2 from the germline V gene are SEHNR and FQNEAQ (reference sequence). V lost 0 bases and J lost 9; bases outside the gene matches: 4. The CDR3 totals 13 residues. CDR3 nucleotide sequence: TGTGCCAGCAGCTTAGCGGGGACAGTAAAAGCTTTCCTT. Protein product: CASSLAGTVKAFL.

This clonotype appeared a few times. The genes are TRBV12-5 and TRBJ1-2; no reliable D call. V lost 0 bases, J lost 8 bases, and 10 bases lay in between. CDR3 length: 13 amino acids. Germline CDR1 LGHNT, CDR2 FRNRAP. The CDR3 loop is CASGLVRSWGYTF. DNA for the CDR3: TGTGCTAGTGGTTTGGTACGTTCGTGGGGCTACACCTTC.

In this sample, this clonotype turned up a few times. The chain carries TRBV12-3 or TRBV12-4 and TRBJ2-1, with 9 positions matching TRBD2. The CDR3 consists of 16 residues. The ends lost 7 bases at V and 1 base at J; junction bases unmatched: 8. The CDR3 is CASTLASGVSYNEQFF. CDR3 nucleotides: TGTGCCAGCACCCTAGCTAGCGGGGTTTCCTACAATGAGCAGTTCTTC.

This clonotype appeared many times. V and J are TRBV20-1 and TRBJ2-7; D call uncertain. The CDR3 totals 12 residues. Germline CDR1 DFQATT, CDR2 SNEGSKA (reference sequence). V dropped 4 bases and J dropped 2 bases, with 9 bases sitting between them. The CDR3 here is CSATRYTYEQYF. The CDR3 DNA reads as TGCAGTGCTACTCGATATACCTACGAGCAGTACTTC.

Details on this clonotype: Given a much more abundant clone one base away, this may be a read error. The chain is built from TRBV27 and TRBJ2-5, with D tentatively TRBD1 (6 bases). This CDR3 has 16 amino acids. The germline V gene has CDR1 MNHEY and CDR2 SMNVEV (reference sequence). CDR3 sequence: CVSSEGTRGFQETQYF. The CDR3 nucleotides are TGTGTCAGCAGTGAAGGGACGAGGGGGTTCCAAGAGACCCAGTACTTC.

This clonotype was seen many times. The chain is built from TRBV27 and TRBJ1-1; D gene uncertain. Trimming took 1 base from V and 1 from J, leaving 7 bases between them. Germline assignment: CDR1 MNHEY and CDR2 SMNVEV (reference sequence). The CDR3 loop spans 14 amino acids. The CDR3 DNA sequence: TGTGCCAGCAGTTTATTTTACAGGAACACTGAAGCTTTCTTT. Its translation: CASSLFYRNTEAFF.

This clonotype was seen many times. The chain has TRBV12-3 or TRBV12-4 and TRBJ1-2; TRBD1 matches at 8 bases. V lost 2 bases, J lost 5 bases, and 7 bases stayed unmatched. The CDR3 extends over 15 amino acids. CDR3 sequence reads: CASSLPAGGIYGYTF. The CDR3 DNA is TGTGCCAGCAGTTTACCGGCAGGGGGCATTTATGGCTACACCTTC.

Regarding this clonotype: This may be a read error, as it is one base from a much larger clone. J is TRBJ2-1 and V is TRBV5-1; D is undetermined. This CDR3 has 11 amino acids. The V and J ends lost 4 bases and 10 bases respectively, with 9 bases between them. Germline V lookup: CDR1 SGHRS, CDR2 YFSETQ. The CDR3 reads CASSVALEQFF. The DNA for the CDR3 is TGCGCCAGCAGCGTCGCCCTAGAGCAGTTCTTC. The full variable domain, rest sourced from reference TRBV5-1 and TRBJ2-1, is KAGVTQTPRYLIKTRGQQVTLSCSPISGHRSVSWYQQTPGQGLQFLFEYFSETQRNKGNFPGRFSGRQFSNSRSEMNVSTLELGDSALYLCASSVALEQFFGPGTRLTVL.

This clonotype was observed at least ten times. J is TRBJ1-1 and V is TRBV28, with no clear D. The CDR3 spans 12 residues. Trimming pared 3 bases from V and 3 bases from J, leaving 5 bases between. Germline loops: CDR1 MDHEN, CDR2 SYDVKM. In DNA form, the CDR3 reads TGTGCCAGCAGTTTGCCATACACTGAAGCTTTCTTT. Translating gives CASSLPYTEAFF. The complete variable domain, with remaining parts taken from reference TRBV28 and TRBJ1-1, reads DVKVTQSSRYLVKRTGEKVFLECVQDMDHENMFWYRQDPGLGLRLIYFSYDVKMKEKGDIPEGYSVSREKKERFSLILESASTNQTSMYLCASSLPYTEAFFGQGTRLTVV.

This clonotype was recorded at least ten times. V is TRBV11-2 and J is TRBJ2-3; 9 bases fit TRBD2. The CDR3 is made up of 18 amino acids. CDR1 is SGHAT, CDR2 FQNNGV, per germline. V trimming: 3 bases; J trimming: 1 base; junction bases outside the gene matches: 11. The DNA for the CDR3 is TGTGCCAGCAGCTTGGGTAGCGGGGGCTTTGAGGGCACAGATACGCAGTATTTT. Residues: CASSLGSGGFEGTDTQYF.

Here the CDR3 DNA reads TGTGCCAGCAGCCTTGGCGTGGGGAACACCATATATTTT. It specifies CASSLGVGNTIYF. This sequence joins TRBV7-6 and TRBJ1-3; D call uncertain. V lost 5 bases and J 7 bases, leaving 12 bases between the germline ends. Germline CDR1 reads SGHVS; CDR2 reads FNYEAQ. CDR3 length: 13 residues. Complete variable domain (other parts from reference TRBV7-6 and TRBJ1-3): GAGVSQSPRYKVTKRGQDVALRCDPISGHVSLYWYRQALGQGPEFLTYFNYEAQQDKSGLPNDRFSAERPEGSISTLTIQRTEQRDSAMYRCASSLGVGNTIYFGEGSWLTVV.

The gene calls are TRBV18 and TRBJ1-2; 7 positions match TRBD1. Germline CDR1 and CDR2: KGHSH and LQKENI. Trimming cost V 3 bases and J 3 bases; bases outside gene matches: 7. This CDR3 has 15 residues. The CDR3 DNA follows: TGTGCCAGCTCACCGCAAGAGGGGGCGGACTATGGCTACACCTTC. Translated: CASSPQEGADYGYTF. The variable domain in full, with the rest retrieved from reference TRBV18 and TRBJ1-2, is NAGVMQNPRHLVRRRGQEARLRCSPMKGHSHVYWYRQLPEEGLKFMVYLQKENIIDESGMPKERFSAEFPKEGPSILRIQQVVRGDSAAYFCASSPQEGADYGYTFGSGTRLTVV.

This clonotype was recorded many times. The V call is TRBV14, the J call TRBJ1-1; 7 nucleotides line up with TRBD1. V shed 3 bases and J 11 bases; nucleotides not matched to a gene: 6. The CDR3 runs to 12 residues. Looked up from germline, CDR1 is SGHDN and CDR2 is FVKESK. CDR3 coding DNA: TGTGCCAGCAGCCAGAACAGGGGAGAGGCTTTCTTT. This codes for CASSQNRGEAFF.

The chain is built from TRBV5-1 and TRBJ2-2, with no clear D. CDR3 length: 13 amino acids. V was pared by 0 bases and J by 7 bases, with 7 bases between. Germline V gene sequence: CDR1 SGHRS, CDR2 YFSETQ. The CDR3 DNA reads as TGCGCCAGCAGCTTGGAGGTATTCGGGGAGCTGTTTTTT. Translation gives CASSLEVFGELFF.

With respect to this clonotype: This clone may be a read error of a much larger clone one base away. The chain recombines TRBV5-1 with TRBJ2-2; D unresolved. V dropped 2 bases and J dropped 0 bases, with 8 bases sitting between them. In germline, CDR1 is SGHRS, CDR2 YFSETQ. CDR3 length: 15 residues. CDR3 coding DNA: TGCGCCAGCAGCTTTGGGGTCGCGAACACCGGGGAGCTGTTTTTT. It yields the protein CASSFGVANTGELFF. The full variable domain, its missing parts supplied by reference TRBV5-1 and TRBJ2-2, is KAGVTQTPRYLIKTRGQQVTLSCSPISGHRSVSWYQQTPGQGLQFLFEYFSETQRNKGNFPGRFSGRQFSNSRSEMNVSTLELGDSALYLCASSFGVANTGELFFGEGSRLTVL.

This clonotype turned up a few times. The CDR3 is CASSSNKGGIGSSYNEQFF. The CDR3 DNA reads TGTGCCAGTAGTTCTAATAAGGGTGGGATCGGGAGCTCCTACAATGAGCAGTTCTTC. This chain uses TRBV19 with TRBJ2-1, with TRBD2 as a possible D gene (6 bases). The V gene's germline CDR1 is LNHDA and CDR2 SQIVND (reference sequence). V lost 5 bases, J lost 0 bases, and 23 bases lay in between. The CDR3 contains 19 residues. Variable domain in full (rest from reference TRBV19 and TRBJ2-1): DGGITQSPKYLFRKEGQNVTLSCEQNLNHDAMYWYRQDPGQGLRLIYYSQIVNDFQKGDIAEGYSVSREKKESFPLTVTSAQKNPTAFYLCASSSNKGGIGSSYNEQFFGPGTRLTVL.

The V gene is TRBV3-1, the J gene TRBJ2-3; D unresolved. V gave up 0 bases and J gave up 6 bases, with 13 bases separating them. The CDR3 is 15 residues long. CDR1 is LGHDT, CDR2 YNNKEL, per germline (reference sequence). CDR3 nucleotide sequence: TGTGCCAGCAGCCAAGATCTCGTGACACTGGATACGCAGTATTTT. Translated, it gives CASSQDLVTLDTQYF.

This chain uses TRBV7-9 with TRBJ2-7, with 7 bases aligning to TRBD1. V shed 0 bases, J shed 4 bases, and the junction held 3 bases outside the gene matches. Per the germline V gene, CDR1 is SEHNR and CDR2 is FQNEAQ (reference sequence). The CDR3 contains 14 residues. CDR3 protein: CASSLAVQGYEQYF. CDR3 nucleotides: TGTGCCAGCAGCTTAGCAGTACAGGGGTACGAGCAGTACTTC.

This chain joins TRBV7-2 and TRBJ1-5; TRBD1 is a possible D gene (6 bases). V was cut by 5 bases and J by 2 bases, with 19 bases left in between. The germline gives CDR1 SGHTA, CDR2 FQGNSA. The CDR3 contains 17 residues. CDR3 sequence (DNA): TGTGCCAGCAGCCATGACAGGCTTGGAAACGGCAATCAGCCCCAGCATTTT. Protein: CASSHDRLGNGNQPQHF. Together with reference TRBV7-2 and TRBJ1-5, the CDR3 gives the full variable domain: GAGVSQSPSNKVTEKGKDVELRCDPISGHTALYWYRQSLGQGLEFLIYFQGNSAPDKSGLPSDRFSAERTGGSVSTLTIQRTQQEDSAVYLCASSHDRLGNGNQPQHFGDGTRLSIL.

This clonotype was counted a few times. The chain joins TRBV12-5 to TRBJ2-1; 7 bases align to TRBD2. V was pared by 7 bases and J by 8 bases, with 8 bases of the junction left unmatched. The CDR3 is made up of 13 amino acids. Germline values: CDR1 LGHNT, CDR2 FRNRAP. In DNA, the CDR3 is TGTGCTAGTGCCTTAAGCGGGGTACATGAGCAGTTCTTC. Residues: CASALSGVHEQFF.